These 7 T cell receptor beta chains came from one sample sequenced in a study of blood T cell repertoires in COVID-19. Using immunoSEQ multiplex PCR, the repertoire was profiled, and TCRdb retains in-frame clones only, with some absent. The sample contains about 320,000 clones, 80% to 90% of which appear only once. The sample was peripheral blood. All receptors come from a woman between 50 and 59 years old with acute or convalescent COVID-19.

This chain links TRBV12-3 or TRBV12-4 with TRBJ1-2; the match to TRBD1 covers 7 bases. The CDR3 loop spans 12 amino acids. V lost 6 bases, J lost 8 bases, and 6 bases stayed unmatched. CDR3 DNA sequence: TGTGCCAGCAGCCCCAGGGACAGCGGCTACACCTTC. It translates to CASSPRDSGYTF.

The rearrangement uses TRBV2 and TRBJ1-5, with 9 bases aligning to TRBD1. V was pared by 4 bases and J by 3 bases, with 7 bases of the junction left unmatched. The CDR3 spans 16 residues. The V gene's germline CDR1 is SNHLY and CDR2 FYNNEI. The CDR3 sequence: CASSGGGQGSNQPQHF. The CDR3 DNA is TGTGCCAGCAGTGGGGGAGGACAGGGGTCCAATCAGCCCCAGCATTTT. The full variable domain, completed using reference TRBV2 and TRBJ1-5, is EPEVTQTPSHQVTQMGQEVILRCVPISNHLYFYWYRQILGQKVEFLVSFYNNEISEKSEIFDDQFSVERPDGSNFTLKIRSTKLEDSAMYFCASSGGGQGSNQPQHFGDGTRLSIL.

The chain joins TRBV19 to TRBJ1-6, with 9 bases matching TRBD1. V gave up 11 bases and J gave up 10 bases; unmatched junction bases: 15. There are 15 residues in the CDR3. The germline CDR1 and CDR2 sequences are LNHDA and SQIVND (reference sequence). The CDR3 DNA sequence: TGTGCCCTAAAATCAAGGGACAGGGCACAATCACCCCTCCACTTT. The encoded protein is CALKSRDRAQSPLHF.

This chain uses TRBV29-1 with TRBJ1-1; maybe TRBD1 (5 bases). The V and J ends lost 5 bases and 1 base respectively, with 14 bases between them. Germline V gene data show CDR1 as SQVTM and CDR2 as ANQGSEA. This CDR3 comprises 14 residues. In DNA form, the CDR3 reads TGCAGCGTTTTAACAGGTTCATGGAACACTGAAGCTTTCTTT. Translated, it gives CSVLTGSWNTEAFF.

The chain links TRBV18 to TRBJ1-2; D perhaps matches TRBD1 (6 bases). The germline V gene has CDR1 KGHSH and CDR2 LQKENI. The CDR3 consists of 11 residues. Trimming shortened V by 3 bases and J by 8 bases, and 7 bases separated the two germline ends. As DNA, the CDR3 is TGTGCCAGCTCACCTGACAGGGGCTACACCTTC. Its protein is CASSPDRGYTF.

This chain joins TRBV9 and TRBJ2-3; tentative D call: TRBD1 (6 bases). V lost 3 bases and J 1 base, leaving 15 bases between the germline ends. Germline CDR1 reads SGDLS; CDR2 reads YYNGEE. CDR3 length equals 16 residues. In nucleotides, the CDR3 is TGTGCCAGCAGCGGCCTCAGGGGCATGGGCACAGATACGCAGTATTTT. It specifies CASSGLRGMGTDTQYF.

The DNA of the CDR3 is TGTGCCAGCAGTGATTGGCAGAACACCGGGGAGCTGTTTTTT. This gives the protein CASSDWQNTGELFF. The chain links TRBV2 to TRBJ2-2; D is undetermined. V lost 3 bases and J 1 base, leaving 6 bases between the germline ends. Germline assignment: CDR1 SNHLY and CDR2 FYNNEI. The CDR3 is 14 amino acids.